These 17 T cell receptor beta chains were all obtained from the same sample, sequenced in a study of STAT3 mutations in large granular lymphocyte leukemia. Generated by immunoSEQ multiplex PCR, the TCRdb table keeps only in-frame clones and is missing some. The table records more than 6,500 clones, 70% to 80% of them present only once. For these TCRs, the target antigens are not known. Broader study findings: Every T-LGLL patient had at least one immunodominant TCRbeta clonotype.

The sequenced material came from peripheral blood mononuclear cells. The receptors come from a woman aged 40 to 49 with T-cell large granular lymphocyte leukemia. Some clones in this sample may be carry-over from other donors' samples.

This clone occurred once. V is TRBV7-9 and J is TRBJ1-3, with D tentatively TRBD1 (5 bases). This CDR3 contains 14 residues. In germline, CDR1 is SEHNR, CDR2 FQNEAQ (reference sequence). The V end lost 6 bases, the J end lost 1 base, and 10 bases lay between the germline ends. CDR3 in DNA: TGTGCCAGCAGATCGGACAAGTCTGGAAACACCATATATTTT. It is translated as CASRSDKSGNTIYF.

The CDR3 region is CASSSGYGYTF. CDR3 bases: TGCGCCAGCAGCTCCGGCTATGGCTACACCTTC. The chain couples TRBV4-3 to TRBJ1-2; the D is unclear. Trimming took 5 bases from V and 4 from J, leaving 5 bases between them. CDR1 LGHNA and CDR2 YSLEER come from the germline V gene. This CDR3 has 11 amino acids.

V usage is TRBV18 and J usage is TRBJ1-1, with a weak D call TRBD1 (5 bases). The V end was cut by 6 bases, the J end by 3 bases, with 11 bases between. CDR1 is KGHSH, CDR2 LQKENI, per germline. This CDR3 has 13 residues. This CDR3 is CASSLGGDTEAFF. The CDR3 DNA follows: TGTGCCAGCTCCCTGGGAGGGGACACTGAAGCTTTCTTT.

The chain joins TRBV5-4 to TRBJ2-5; 13 bases align to TRBD2. The J segment lost 1 base and the V segment lost 4 bases, leaving 10 bases of the junction unmatched. In germline, CDR1 is SGHNT, CDR2 YYREEE (reference sequence). The CDR3 consists of 18 residues. CDR3 amino acids: CASSSGTSGAPSQETQYF. The CDR3 nucleotides read TGTGCCAGCAGCAGCGGGACTAGCGGGGCACCGTCCCAAGAGACCCAGTACTTC.

The chain couples TRBV5-1 to TRBJ1-1; 7 bases line up with TRBD1. Germline CDR1 reads SGHRS; CDR2 reads YFSETQ. The trim removed 1 base at V and 11 bases at J, leaving 8 bases unmatched. The CDR3 extends over 13 amino acids. CDR3 loop: CASSLTGATTAFF. The CDR3, as DNA: TGCGCCAGCAGCTTGACAGGGGCGACGACGGCTTTCTTT. Based on the CDR3 plus reference TRBV5-1 and TRBJ1-1, the full variable domain is KAGVTQTPRYLIKTRGQQVTLSCSPISGHRSVSWYQQTPGQGLQFLFEYFSETQRNKGNFPGRFSGRQFSNSRSEMNVSTLELGDSALYLCASSLTGATTAFFGQGTRLTVV.

The chain recombines TRBV5-6 with TRBJ1-1; D possibly corresponds to TRBD1 (5 bases). V was clipped by 4 bases and J by 4 bases, with 8 bases between them. Germline CDR1 reads SGHDT; CDR2 reads YYEEEE. CDR3 length equals 12 residues. CDR3 amino acids: CASSPGGTEAFF. Here the CDR3 DNA reads TGTGCCAGCAGCCCGGGGGGCACTGAAGCTTTCTTT.

The CDR3 sequence: CARDRRGLSYTF. Here the CDR3 DNA reads TGTGCCCGGGACCGCCGGGGGTTGAGCTACACCTTC. The chain joins TRBV30 to TRBJ1-2; tentatively, D is TRBD1 (5 bases). This CDR3 has 12 residues. Trimming left V 8 bases short and J 9 bases short, with 19 bases between. Germline lookup yields CDR1 GTSNPN and CDR2 SVGIG (reference sequence).

This clone was observed a few times. DNA for the CDR3: TGTGCCTGCTTTACTCCGGGACAGAGCTCCTACGAGCAGTACTTC. Translated: CACFTPGQSSYEQYF. The chain uses TRBV30 and TRBJ2-7, with TRBD1 matching 7 bases. This CDR3 spans 15 amino acids. The V gene's germline CDR1 is GTSNPN and CDR2 SVGIG (reference sequence). The ends lost 6 bases at V and 0 bases at J; junction bases unmatched: 11. Variable domain in full (rest from reference TRBV30 and TRBJ2-7): SQTIHQWPATLVQPVGSPLSLECTVEGTSNPNLYWYRQAAGRGLQLLFYSVGIGQISSEVPQNLSASRPQDRQFILSSKKLLLSDSGFYLCACFTPGQSSYEQYFGPGTRLTVT.

The rearrangement joins TRBV30 to TRBJ1-2; D perhaps matches TRBD1 (6 bases). The CDR3 has 16 amino acids. V lost 3 bases and J 2 bases, leaving 19 bases between the germline ends. The germline gives CDR1 GTSNPN, CDR2 SVGIG (reference sequence). The CDR3 DNA reads as TGTGCCTGGAGGGGTGTGGGGGGCATTCAAAACTATGGCTACACCTTC. It specifies CAWRGVGGIQNYGYTF.

The rearrangement joins TRBV29-1 to TRBJ2-5, with D unclear. CDR1 and CDR2 from the germline V gene are SQVTM and ANQGSEA. This CDR3 comprises 10 residues. The V gene lost 6 bases and the J gene lost 5 bases, with 7 bases spanning the gap. The CDR3 reads CSVSVETQYF. CDR3 coding DNA: TGCAGCGTCTCTGTGGAGACCCAGTACTTC.

The J gene is TRBJ2-7, the V gene TRBV6-6; D gene ambiguous. The germline gives CDR1 MNHNY, CDR2 SVGAGI (reference sequence). The CDR3 covers 12 residues. The ends were cut back, 7 bases at V and 2 bases at J, with 9 bases in the middle. The CDR3 is CASTGPAYEQYF. The CDR3 coding sequence is TGTGCCAGCACAGGACCCGCCTACGAGCAGTACTTC.

The chain combines TRBV18 with TRBJ1-1; D not resolved. Germline V gene sequence: CDR1 KGHSH, CDR2 LQKENI. With 3 bases removed from V and 3 bases from J, the gap between germline ends came to 8 bases. There are 13 residues in the CDR3. The CDR3 bases are TGTGCCAGCTCACCTTACTCGGACACTGAAGCTTTCTTT. Translation gives CASSPYSDTEAFF.

CDR3 in DNA: TGTGCCTGGAGTGGAAGACAGGGGGCCGATGGCTACACCTTC. It specifies CAWSGRQGADGYTF. The gene calls are TRBV30 and TRBJ1-2; 10 bases are shared with TRBD1. Per the germline V gene, CDR1 is GTSNPN and CDR2 is SVGIG (reference sequence). The CDR3 totals 14 residues. The junction had 5 bases not matched to a gene; V was cut back by 1 base and J by 6 bases.

The chain couples TRBV7-9 to TRBJ2-3, with 7 bases identical to TRBD1. Germline V gene lookup returns CDR1 SEHNR and CDR2 FQNEAQ (reference sequence). Losses at the gene ends were 5 bases for V and 8 bases for J; bases not matched to a gene: 13. The CDR3 runs to 15 residues. Written as DNA, the CDR3 is TGTGCCAGCAGCCTCGGGACAGCCACATGGGGTACGCAGTATTTT. Amino acid sequence: CASSLGTATWGTQYF.

This clone occurred a few times. In nucleotides, the CDR3 is TGCGCCAGCAGACCGGGACAGGGGAATGAGCAGTTCTTC. Protein product: CASRPGQGNEQFF. The J gene is TRBJ2-1, the V gene TRBV5-1; the match to TRBD1 covers 10 bases. The CDR3 is 13 amino acids. Trimming took 5 bases from V and 7 from J; bases not matched to a gene: 3. From germline, CDR1 is SGHRS and CDR2 YFSETQ.

The chain uses TRBV30 and TRBJ1-2; D is uncertain. This CDR3 is built from 11 residues. The germline gives CDR1 GTSNPN, CDR2 SVGIG (reference sequence). V was clipped by 2 bases and J by 2 bases, with 3 bases between them. The CDR3, as DNA: TGTGCCTGGAGTCAAAACTATGGCTACACCTTC. Residues: CAWSQNYGYTF.

This chain uses TRBV5-1 with TRBJ2-7; no clear D gene. The CDR3 length is 16 residues. The V end was cut by 1 base, the J end by 2 bases, with 16 bases between. Germline V lookup: CDR1 SGHRS, CDR2 YFSETQ. As DNA, the CDR3 is TGCGCCAGCAGCTTGAGTTTGGCACAGCAAGCCTACGAGCAGTACTTC. It codes for CASSLSLAQQAYEQYF.